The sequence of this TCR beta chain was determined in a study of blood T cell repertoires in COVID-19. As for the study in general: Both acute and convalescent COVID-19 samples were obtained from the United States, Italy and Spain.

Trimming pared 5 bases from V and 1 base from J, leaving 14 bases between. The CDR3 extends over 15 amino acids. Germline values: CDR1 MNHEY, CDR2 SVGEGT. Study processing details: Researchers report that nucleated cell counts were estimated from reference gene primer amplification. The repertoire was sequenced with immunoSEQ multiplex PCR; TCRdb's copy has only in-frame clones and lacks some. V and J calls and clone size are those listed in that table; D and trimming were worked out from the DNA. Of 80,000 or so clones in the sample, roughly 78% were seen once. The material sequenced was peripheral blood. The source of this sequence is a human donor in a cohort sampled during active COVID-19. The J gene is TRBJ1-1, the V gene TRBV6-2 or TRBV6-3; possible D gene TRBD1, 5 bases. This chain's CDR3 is CASSLTVNPNTEAFF. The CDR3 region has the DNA TGTGCCAGCAGTCTGACAGTCAACCCGAACACTGAAGCTTTCTTT.